The present entry profiles one TCR beta chain with its context. What it binds is not known. TCRdb fed the reads into MiXCR, producing one record per CDR3 protein. This table has roughly 920,000 distinct CDR3 sequences, about 33% appearing once. The data belong to a study of T cell repertoires in cytomegalovirus infection. With 2 bases removed from V and 5 bases from J, the gap between germline ends came to 24 bases. Germline loops: CDR1 SEHNR, CDR2 FQNEAQ (reference sequence). The CDR3 has 19 residues. This specimen was cultured CD8+ T cells from PBMCs, taken from culture after CMV antigen stimulation. The receptor's source is a human donor in good health (CMV status not recorded). Some clones in this sample may be carry-over from other donors' samples. The chain is built from TRBV7-9 and TRBJ1-4; D unclear. CDR3 in amino acids: CASSLFKRFNPGENEKLFF. The CDR3, as DNA: TGTGCCAGCAGCTTATTCAAGAGATTCAACCCGGGCGAAAATGAAAAACTGTTTTTT.